One sample yielded the 15 T cell receptor beta chains listed below, sequenced in a study of OX40 agonist ivuxolimab in advanced cancers. Assay: immunoSEQ multiplex PCR; the TCRdb copy retains only in-frame clones and omits some. The top ten clones hold 0.4% to 0.6% of a sample with nearly 110,000 clones, just over 90% of them seen once. The sequenced sample was CD4+ or CD8+ T cells sorted from blood, obtained in a trial of the OX40 agonist ivuxolimab. All receptors derive from an adult with an advanced solid tumor such as melanoma, head and neck, liver or kidney cancer.

This clone appeared once. The chain joins TRBV19 to TRBJ2-1; D remains unclear. The V gene's germline CDR1 is LNHDA and CDR2 SQIVND (reference sequence). The germline V and J ends were trimmed by 2 bases and 4 bases, with 6 bases remaining between them. CDR3 size: 13 residues. CDR3: CASSIQEYNEQFF. CDR3 nucleotide sequence: TGTGCCAGTAGTATACAGGAATACAATGAGCAGTTCTTC.

The chain links TRBV7-2 to TRBJ2-7; TRBD1 agrees at 9 bases. Germline V gives CDR1 SGHTA, CDR2 FQGNSA. The CDR3 loop spans 16 amino acids. V shed 0 bases and J 2 bases; nucleotides not matched to a gene: 5. CDR3: CASSLAGTGPAYEQYF. The CDR3 nucleotides read TGTGCCAGCAGCTTAGCAGGGACAGGGCCTGCCTACGAGCAGTACTTC.

The chain links TRBV30 to TRBJ1-3; maybe TRBD1 (5 bases). Trimming removed 4 bases from V and 4 bases from J, with 11 bases in between. Germline CDR1 reads GTSNPN; CDR2 reads SVGIG (reference sequence). The CDR3 contains 13 residues. The CDR3 here is CAWTEGSGNTIYF. Written as DNA, the CDR3 is TGTGCCTGGACCGAGGGGTCGGGAAACACCATATATTTT.

The chain links TRBV4-3 to TRBJ2-1; the D is unclear. CDR3 length equals 13 residues. Per the germline V gene, CDR1 is LGHNA and CDR2 is YSLEER. Trimming left V 2 bases short and J 9 bases short, with 11 bases between. CDR3 DNA: TGCGCCAGCAGCCAAAGAGTCTGGGGTGAGCAGTTCTTC. Amino acid sequence: CASSQRVWGEQFF.

This chain connects TRBV10-3 to TRBJ1-3; 7 bases align to TRBD1. The CDR3 loop spans 15 amino acids. J lost 2 bases, V lost 3 bases, and 4 bases had no gene match. The germline V gene has CDR1 ENHRY and CDR2 SYGVKD. CDR3: CAISDRGGTGNTIYF. The DNA of the CDR3 is TGTGCCATCAGTGACAGGGGGGGGACTGGAAACACCATATATTTT.

This clone has just one count. The J gene is TRBJ1-1, the V gene TRBV4-3; the match to TRBD1 covers 9 bases. The CDR3 has 16 amino acids. CDR1 is LGHNA and CDR2 is YSLEER in the germline V gene. V gave up 1 base and J gave up 2 bases; unmatched junction bases: 5. CDR3 nucleotide sequence: TGCGCCAGCAGCCAAGGGACAGGGGCGGGTAACACTGAAGCTTTCTTT. Its translation is CASSQGTGAGNTEAFF.

The chain uses TRBV6-6 and TRBJ2-7; D gene unclear. In germline, CDR1 is MNHNY, CDR2 SVGAGI (reference sequence). Trimming cost V 5 bases and J 0 bases, with 5 bases left between them. The CDR3 is made up of 12 amino acids. Here the CDR3 reads CASSTSSYEQYF. The CDR3 region has the DNA TGTGCCAGCAGTACGAGCTCCTACGAGCAGTACTTC.

The chain employs TRBV19 and TRBJ2-1; perhaps TRBD2 as D (7 bases). The CDR3 covers 13 residues. Trimming stripped 6 bases from V and 2 bases from J, with 8 bases between. Germline V gene sequence: CDR1 LNHDA, CDR2 SQIVND (reference sequence). The CDR3 is CASRGGPYNEQFF. Here the CDR3 DNA reads TGTGCCAGTAGGGGGGGGCCCTACAATGAGCAGTTCTTC. Filled out from reference TRBV19 and TRBJ2-1, the complete variable domain reads DGGITQSPKYLFRKEGQNVTLSCEQNLNHDAMYWYRQDPGQGLRLIYYSQIVNDFQKGDIAEGYSVSREKKESFPLTVTSAQKNPTAFYLCASRGGPYNEQFFGPGTRLTVL.

This clone has just a few counts. The chain couples TRBV30 to TRBJ2-2; the match to TRBD1 covers 7 bases. This CDR3 comprises 13 residues. V shed 0 bases, J shed 8 bases, and the junction held 3 bases outside the gene matches. Germline CDR1 and CDR2: GTSNPN and SVGIG (reference sequence). The CDR3 coding sequence is TGTGCCTGGAGTGTACAGGGGAGAGGGGAGCTGTTTTTT. Protein product: CAWSVQGRGELFF.

This clone was seen more than once but under ten times. This chain uses TRBV7-2 with TRBJ2-2; D possibly corresponds to TRBD2 (7 bases). Germline CDR1 is SGHTA and CDR2 is FQGNSA. This CDR3 is 16 amino acids long. V was clipped by 2 bases and J by 1 base, with 11 bases between them. The CDR3 region has the DNA TGTGCCAGCAGCTTACTGGGGGGGCGGAACACCGGGGAGCTGTTTTTT. Residues: CASSLLGGRNTGELFF.

This CDR3 reads CASSPASSYNSPLHF. The DNA of the CDR3 is TGTGCCAGCTCTCCTGCTAGCTCCTATAATTCACCCCTCCACTTT. The V and J genes are TRBV18 and TRBJ1-6; no firm D call. V shed 6 bases and J shed 0 bases, with 9 bases lying between them. Germline assignment: CDR1 KGHSH and CDR2 LQKENI. The length of the CDR3 is 15 residues.

The chain couples TRBV7-2 to TRBJ2-1; possibly TRBD1 for D (6 bases). The V gene lost 3 bases and the J gene lost 10 bases, with 10 bases spanning the gap. The CDR3 contains 12 residues. CDR1 and CDR2 from the germline V gene are SGHTA and FQGNSA. CDR3 loop: CASSLGAWEQFF. CDR3 sequence (DNA): TGTGCCAGCAGCTTGGGGGCCTGGGAGCAGTTCTTC.

This chain links TRBV14 with TRBJ1-4; D unclear. V lost 5 bases, J lost 3 bases, and 13 bases lay in between. The CDR3 covers 15 residues. CDR1 is SGHDN and CDR2 is FVKESK in the germline V gene. The CDR3 DNA sequence: TGTGCCAGCAGCTTTTCTGTTTCGTCTAATGAAAAACTGTTTTTT. Protein sequence: CASSFSVSSNEKLFF.

The rearrangement links TRBV19 to TRBJ1-2; 7 bases match TRBD1. The CDR3 loop spans 14 amino acids. Germline assignment: CDR1 LNHDA and CDR2 SQIVND (reference sequence). V was clipped by 8 bases and J by 4 bases; unmatched bases: 10. CDR3 residues: CASDPGQTFYGYTF. The CDR3 nucleotides read TGTGCCAGTGACCCGGGACAGACCTTCTATGGCTACACCTTC.

This chain links TRBV19 with TRBJ1-2; the match to TRBD1 covers 8 bases. The CDR3 extends over 12 amino acids. The germline V gene encodes CDR1 LNHDA and CDR2 SQIVND (reference sequence). The V and J ends lost 6 bases and 7 bases, in that order; junction bases with no gene match: 4. CDR3 bases: TGTGCCAGTAGACGCGGACAGGGTGGCTACACCTTC. Translation: CASRRGQGGYTF. Looking up the rest from reference TRBV19 and TRBJ1-2 gives the full variable domain: DGGITQSPKYLFRKEGQNVTLSCEQNLNHDAMYWYRQDPGQGLRLIYYSQIVNDFQKGDIAEGYSVSREKKESFPLTVTSAQKNPTAFYLCASRRGQGGYTFGSGTRLTVV.